Sequencing of this TCR beta chain was carried out in a study of response to subunit inactivated influenza vaccine. TCRdb reanalysed the RT-PCR reads using MiXCR and keeps one entry per CDR3 protein. The sample shows about 700,000 distinct CDR3 sequences, around 14% of them seen only once. Germline V CDR1 and CDR2: KGHSH, LQKENI. CDR3 length: 15 residues. V was clipped by 2 bases and J by 4 bases; unmatched bases: 6. On this clonotype: Antigen unknown.

Points from the study as a whole: Authors suggested few new T cells are recruited by each seasonal influenza vaccination.

The genes are TRBV18 and TRBJ1-2; 8 bases map to TRBD1. The sequence came from a man aged 50 or older who received an inactivated influenza vaccine. The sequences come from PBMCs from blood, collected around two weeks before vaccination. This chain's CDR3 is CASSPGTGQGYGYTF. As DNA, the CDR3 is TGTGCCAGCTCACCAGGAACCGGACAGGGCTATGGCTACACCTTC.